The TCR beta chain under discussion was sequenced for a study of blood T cell repertoires in COVID-19. The wider study: Samples taken during acute and convalescent COVID-19 were collected in the United States, Italy and Spain.

The authors' processing: Estimates of nucleated cell counts were drawn from the amplification of reference gene primers. Sequenced by immunoSEQ multiplex PCR; TCRdb stores in-frame clones only, minus some. The V and J calls and clone size were taken over from that table, and D and trimming were inferred from the DNA. The table shows roughly 160,000 clones, with roughly nine tenths occurring only once. This clone was counted once. This clonotype was obtained from a man between 60 and 75 years old with acute or convalescent COVID-19. Sequences were obtained from peripheral blood.

The CDR3 is CASSPGEGQGAAGYTF. In DNA, the CDR3 is TGTGCCAGCAGCCCCGGGGAGGGACAGGGGGCGGCTGGCTACACCTTC. The chain is built from TRBV7-9 and TRBJ1-2; 12 bases align to TRBD1. CDR1 and CDR2 (germline): SEHNR, FQNEAQ (reference sequence). The length of the CDR3 is 16 residues. The J segment lost 7 bases and the V segment lost 5 bases, leaving 11 bases of the junction unmatched.